Listed here are 18 T cell receptor beta chains from one sample, sequenced in a study of technical replicates of blood from a handful of donors. Using immunoSEQ multiplex PCR, the repertoire was profiled, and TCRdb retains in-frame clones only, with some absent. The sample has about 97,000 clones, about 94% seen once; the top ten hold around 0.33%. Material for sequencing was T cells isolated from PBMCs. These receptors were obtained from a human donor in good health.

The chain couples TRBV2 to TRBJ1-1; 8 nucleotides align to TRBD1. Germline assignment: CDR1 SNHLY and CDR2 FYNNEI. J gave up 3 bases and V 4 bases, and 4 bases lay outside the gene matches. CDR3 length equals 14 residues. The CDR3 loop reads CASSAGGAYTEAFF. Written as DNA, the CDR3 is TGTGCCAGCAGTGCAGGGGGCGCGTACACTGAAGCTTTCTTT.

This chain links TRBV4-1 with TRBJ2-1; a weak D match, TRBD1 (7 bases). The CDR3 contains 16 residues. Germline V gene data show CDR1 as MGHRA and CDR2 as YSYEKL. With 1 base removed from V and 5 bases from J, the gap between germline ends came to 15 bases. The CDR3 sequence: CASSQAAGGWDNEQFF. The CDR3 DNA sequence: TGCGCCAGCAGCCAAGCTGCAGGGGGGTGGGACAATGAGCAGTTCTTC.

The chain employs TRBV10-3 and TRBJ1-5; 8 nucleotides agree with TRBD1. Per the germline V gene, CDR1 is ENHRY and CDR2 is SYGVKD. The CDR3 covers 12 residues. V shed 6 bases, J shed 8 bases, and the junction held 3 bases outside the gene matches. The CDR3 DNA reads TGTGCCATCAGGACAGGGGAAGAGCCCCAGCATTTT. Translation: CAIRTGEEPQHF.

The genes are TRBV5-4 and TRBJ2-7, with a possible D match to TRBD1 (6 bases). V was trimmed by 1 base and J by 5 bases, leaving 16 bases between them. The CDR3 is 15 residues long. The germline CDR1 and CDR2 sequences are SGHNT and YYREEE (reference sequence). The CDR3 sequence: CASSLYQGLNDEQYF. In nucleotides, the CDR3 is TGTGCCAGCAGCTTGTATCAGGGGCTGAACGACGAGCAGTACTTC.

The chain is built from TRBV30 and TRBJ2-7; 9 bases fit TRBD1. The CDR3 is 13 amino acids. Germline V CDR1 and CDR2: GTSNPN, SVGIG (reference sequence). With 4 bases clipped from V and 6 bases from J, the junction kept 7 bases outside the gene matches. CDR3 sequence (DNA): TGTGCCTGGACCCGGGACAGGGCCCTCGAGCAGTACTTC. Its protein product is CAWTRDRALEQYF.

V and J are TRBV9 and TRBJ2-1; no firm D call. The CDR3 is 12 amino acids. V was pared by 3 bases and J by 7 bases, with 8 bases between. Per germline, CDR1 SGDLS and CDR2 YYNGEE. CDR3: CASSADWNEQFF. The DNA of the CDR3 is TGTGCCAGCAGCGCTGACTGGAATGAGCAGTTCTTC.

This clone was seen just once. This specimen includes other DNA sequences encoding the same CDR3. V is TRBV5-1 and J is TRBJ1-5, with 8 bases matching TRBD1. V shed 0 bases, J shed 8 bases, and the junction held 7 bases outside the gene matches. Per germline, CDR1 SGHRS and CDR2 YFSETQ. The CDR3 length is 15 residues. The CDR3: CASSLGTGGPEPQHF. The CDR3 nucleotides read TGCGCCAGCAGCTTGGGTACAGGGGGACCCGAGCCCCAGCATTTT.

J is TRBJ1-1 and V is TRBV6-5, with 7 bases fitting TRBD1. CDR1 is MNHEY and CDR2 is SVGAGI in the germline V gene. J gave up 8 bases and V 4 bases, and 4 bases lay outside the gene matches. This CDR3 spans 12 amino acids. The CDR3 loop is CASSSIGGEAFF. CDR3 coding DNA: TGTGCCAGCAGTTCTATAGGGGGCGAAGCTTTCTTT.

V is TRBV5-1 and J is TRBJ2-2; 7 bases line up with TRBD2. CDR1 is SGHRS, CDR2 YFSETQ, per germline. V shed 0 bases and J 6 bases; nucleotides not matched to a gene: 8. The CDR3 extends over 16 amino acids. CDR3 DNA sequence: TGCGCCAGCAGCTTGGTAGGACTAGTCGGGGCCGGGGAGCTGTTTTTT. Its translation is CASSLVGLVGAGELFF.

The chain links TRBV11-3 to TRBJ2-7; 7 bases are shared with TRBD1. With V trimmed by 5 bases and J by 3 bases, 4 bases remained unmatched. Germline V lookup: CDR1 SGHNT, CDR2 YENEEA. The CDR3 is 13 residues long. The CDR3 bases are TGTGCCAGCAGCCCGACAGGGATCTACGAGCAGTACTTC. It is translated as CASSPTGIYEQYF.

The gene calls are TRBV5-1 and TRBJ2-5; 9 nucleotides line up with TRBD2. V dropped 0 bases and J dropped 0; count of bases not matched to a gene: 0. CDR3 length equals 15 residues. CDR1 SGHRS and CDR2 YFSETQ come from the germline V gene. The CDR3 nucleotides read TGCGCCAGCAGCTTGGCTAGCGGGGACCAAGAGACCCAGTACTTC. It encodes CASSLASGDQETQYF.

This sequence joins TRBV10-3 and TRBJ2-5, with 7 bases identical to TRBD2. The ends lost 3 bases at V and 3 bases at J; junction bases unmatched: 4. The CDR3 consists of 14 residues. Germline V CDR1 and CDR2: ENHRY, SYGVKD. CDR3 nucleotide sequence: TGTGCCATCAGTGAAGGAAGCGGGAAAGAGACCCAGTACTTC. Protein: CAISEGSGKETQYF.

The CDR3 DNA is TGTGCCAGCAGCTTAGCGGGAGGATCTACCTACAATGAGCAGTTCTTC. It specifies CASSLAGGSTYNEQFF. The chain links TRBV7-8 to TRBJ2-1; D is perhaps TRBD2 (6 bases). Germline values: CDR1 SGHVS, CDR2 FQNEAQ. V gave up 0 bases and J gave up 2 bases, with 11 bases separating them. The length of the CDR3 is 16 residues.

This clone was observed a single time. The gene calls are TRBV6-6 and TRBJ2-2, with D hard to call. Trimming took off 2 bases at V and 5 bases at J, with 6 bases between the two ends. This CDR3 has 13 residues. Per the germline V gene, CDR1 is MNHNY and CDR2 is SVGAGI (reference sequence). This chain's CDR3 is CASSYLGTGELFF. DNA for the CDR3: TGTGCCAGCAGTTACCTCGGGACCGGGGAGCTGTTTTTT.

The rearrangement uses TRBV6-6 and TRBJ2-7; possible D gene TRBD1, 5 bases. V lost 10 bases, J lost 4 bases, and 17 bases lay in between. CDR1 is MNHNY and CDR2 is SVGAGI in the germline V gene (reference sequence). The CDR3 totals 13 residues. Written as DNA, the CDR3 is TGTGCCACCGAGGACACGACAGTGTACGAGCAGTACTTC. It encodes CATEDTTVYEQYF.

This chain uses TRBV7-9 with TRBJ2-7; TRBD1 agrees at 7 bases. This CDR3 comprises 15 residues. Trimming removed 4 bases from V and 5 bases from J; junction bases left unmatched: 11. Germline CDR1 is SEHNR and CDR2 is FQNEAQ (reference sequence). CDR3 region: CASSSDRVSRHEQYF. In DNA form, the CDR3 reads TGTGCCAGCAGCTCTGACAGGGTCAGCAGGCACGAGCAGTACTTC.

The genes are TRBV7-3 and TRBJ2-7; 9 bases fit TRBD2. CDR3 length: 17 residues. The ends lost 4 bases at V and 2 bases at J; junction bases unmatched: 12. Germline CDR1 and CDR2: SGHTA and FQGTGA. CDR3 sequence reads: CASSSAGGGRGTYEQYF. CDR3 nucleotide sequence: TGTGCCAGCAGCTCGGCAGGAGGCGGGAGGGGAACCTACGAGCAGTACTTC.

V gene TRBV11-2 combines with J gene TRBJ1-1, with TRBD1 identical over 9 bases. J was trimmed by 4 bases and V by 2 bases; bases with no gene match: 2. The germline V gene encodes CDR1 SGHAT and CDR2 FQNNGV. This CDR3 region has 14 residues. In nucleotides, the CDR3 is TGTGCCAGCAGCTTACAACAGGGGGCCACTGAAGCTTTCTTT. Residues: CASSLQQGATEAFF.